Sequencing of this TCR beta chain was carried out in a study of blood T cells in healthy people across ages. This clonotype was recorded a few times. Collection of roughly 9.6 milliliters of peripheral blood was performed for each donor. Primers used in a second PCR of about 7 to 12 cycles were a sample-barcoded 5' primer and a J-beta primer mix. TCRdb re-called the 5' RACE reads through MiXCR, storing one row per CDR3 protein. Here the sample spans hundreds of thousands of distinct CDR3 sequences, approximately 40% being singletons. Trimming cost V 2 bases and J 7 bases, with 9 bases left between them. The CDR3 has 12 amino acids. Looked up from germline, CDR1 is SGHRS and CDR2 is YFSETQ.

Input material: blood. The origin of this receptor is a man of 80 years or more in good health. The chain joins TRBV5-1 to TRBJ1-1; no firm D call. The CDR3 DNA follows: TGCGCCAGCAGCTTAAGCGGTGGTGAAGCTTTCTTT. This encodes CASSLSGGEAFF.